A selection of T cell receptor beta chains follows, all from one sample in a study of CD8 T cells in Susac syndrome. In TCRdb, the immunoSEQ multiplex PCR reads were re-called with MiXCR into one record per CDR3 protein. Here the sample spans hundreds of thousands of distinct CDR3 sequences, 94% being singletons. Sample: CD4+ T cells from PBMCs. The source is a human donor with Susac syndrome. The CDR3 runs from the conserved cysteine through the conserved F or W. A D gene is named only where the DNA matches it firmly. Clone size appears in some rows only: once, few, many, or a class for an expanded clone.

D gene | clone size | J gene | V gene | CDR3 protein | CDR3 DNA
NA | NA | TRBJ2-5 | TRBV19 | CASSIELQETQYF | TGTGCCAGTAGTATAGAGCTACAAGAGACCCAGTACTTC
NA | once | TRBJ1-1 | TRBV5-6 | CASSADNGYTVAFF | TGTGCCAGCAGCGCGGACAACGGATACACCGTGGCTTTCTTT
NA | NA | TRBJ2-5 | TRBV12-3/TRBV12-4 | CASRQRETQYF | TGTGCCAGCAGGCAAAGGGAGACCCAGTACTTC
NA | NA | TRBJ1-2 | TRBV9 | CASSVAANYGYTF | TGTGCCAGCAGCGTAGCAGCTAACTATGGCTACACCTTC
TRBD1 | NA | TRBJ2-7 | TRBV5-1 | CASSFGQGTGSEQYF | TGCGCCAGCAGCTTCGGACAGGGAACCGGGAGCGAGCAGTACTTC
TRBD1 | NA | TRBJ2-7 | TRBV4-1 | CASSQSGQVSYEQYF | TGCGCCAGCAGCCAATCCGGACAGGTTTCTTACGAGCAGTACTTC
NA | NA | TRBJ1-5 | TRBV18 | CASSENQGMGNQPQHF | TGTGCCAGCTCAGAAAACCAGGGCATGGGCAATCAGCCCCAGCATTTT
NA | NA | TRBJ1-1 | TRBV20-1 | CSAIAGDTEAFF | TGCAGTGCTATCGCGGGGGACACTGAAGCTTTCTTT
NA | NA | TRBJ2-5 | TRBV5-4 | CASTSRGRGKETQYF | TGTGCCAGCACCTCCAGGGGGAGGGGGAAAGAGACCCAGTACTTC
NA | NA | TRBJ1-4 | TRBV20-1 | CSAARGINEKLFF | TGCAGTGCCGCAAGGGGAATTAATGAAAAACTGTTTTTT
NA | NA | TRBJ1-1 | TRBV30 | CAWSVGEGNTEAFF | TGTGCCTGGAGTGTCGGGGAGGGGAACACTGAAGCTTTCTTT
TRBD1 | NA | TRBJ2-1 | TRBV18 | CASSHGQGATYNEQFF | TGTGCCAGCTCACACGGACAGGGTGCAACCTACAATGAGCAGTTCTTC
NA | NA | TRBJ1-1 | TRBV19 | CASSITWGSTEAFF | TGTGCCAGTAGTATAACCTGGGGGAGTACTGAAGCTTTCTTT
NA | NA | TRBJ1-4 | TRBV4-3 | CASSLKEELFF | TGCGCCAGCAGCCTTAAGGAGGAACTGTTTTTT
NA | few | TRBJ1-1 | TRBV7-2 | CASSLSGLNTEAFF | TGTGCCAGCAGCTTATCAGGTCTGAACACTGAAGCTTTCTTT
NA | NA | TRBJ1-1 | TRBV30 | CAWSEWRSTEAFF | TGTGCCTGGAGTGAGTGGCGTTCCACTGAAGCTTTCTTT
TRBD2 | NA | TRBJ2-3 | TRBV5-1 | CASSARLAGASTDTQYF | TGCGCCAGCAGCGCAAGACTAGCGGGGGCAAGCACAGATACGCAGTATTTT
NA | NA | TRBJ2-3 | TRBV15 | CATSRDIGSTGDTQYF | TGTGCCACCAGCAGAGATATAGGGAGCACGGGCGATACGCAGTATTTT
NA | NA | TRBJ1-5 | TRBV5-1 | CASSSGGRGSNQPQHF | TGCGCCAGCAGCTCCGGGGGCAGGGGAAGCAATCAGCCCCAGCATTTT
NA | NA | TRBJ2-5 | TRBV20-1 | CSTIRGETQYF | TGCAGTACTATCCGGGGAGAGACCCAGTACTTC
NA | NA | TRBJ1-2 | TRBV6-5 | CASSYTVSDSNGYTF | TGTGCCAGCAGTTATACAGTCTCGGACAGTAATGGCTACACCTTC
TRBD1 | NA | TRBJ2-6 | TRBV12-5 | CASGPGDRGSPGANVLTF | TGTGCTAGTGGTCCGGGGGACAGGGGTTCTCCTGGGGCCAACGTCCTGACTTTC
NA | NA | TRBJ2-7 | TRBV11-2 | CASSPVAESSYEQYF | TGTGCCAGCAGCCCCGTGGCAGAAAGCTCCTACGAGCAGTACTTC
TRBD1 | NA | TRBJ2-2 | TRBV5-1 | CASRDPRGLDGELFF | TGCGCCAGCAGAGACCCCAGGGGGCTGGACGGGGAGCTGTTTTTT
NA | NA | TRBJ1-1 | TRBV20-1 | CSARDIGRVQIEAFF | TGCAGTGCTAGAGATATCGGCAGGGTGCAAATTGAAGCTTTCTTT
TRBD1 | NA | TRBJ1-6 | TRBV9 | CASSVGTGEGSPLHF | TGTGCCAGCAGCGTAGGTACAGGGGAGGGATCACCCCTCCACTTT
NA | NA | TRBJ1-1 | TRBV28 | CASNPAQRAEAFF | TGTGCCAGCAACCCCGCACAGCGCGCTGAAGCTTTCTTT
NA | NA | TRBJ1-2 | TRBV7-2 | CASSLRVNYGYTF | TGTGCCAGCAGCTTAAGAGTTAACTATGGCTACACCTTC
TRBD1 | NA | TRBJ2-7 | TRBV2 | CASRLDRPYEQYF | TGTGCCAGCAGACTGGACAGGCCATACGAGCAGTACTTC
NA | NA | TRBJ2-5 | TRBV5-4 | CTSSLEGRETQYF | TGTACCAGCAGCTTGGAGGGCAGGGAGACCCAGTACTTC
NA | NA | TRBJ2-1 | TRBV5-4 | CASHLGGNEQFF | TGTGCCAGCCACCTCGGGGGCAATGAGCAGTTCTTC
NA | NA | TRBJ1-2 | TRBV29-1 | CSVDLSENYGYTF | TGCAGCGTTGACTTGAGCGAAAACTATGGCTACACCTTC
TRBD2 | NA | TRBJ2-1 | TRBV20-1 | CSALGLAGVNEQFF | TGCAGTGCCTTGGGACTAGCGGGCGTGAATGAGCAGTTCTTC
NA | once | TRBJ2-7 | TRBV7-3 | CASSSVAEDSYEQYF | TGTGCCAGCAGCTCCGTGGCAGAGGACTCCTACGAGCAGTACTTC
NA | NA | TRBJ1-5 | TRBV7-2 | CASSFESGQPQHF | TGTGCCAGCAGCTTTGAGTCTGGTCAGCCCCAGCATTTT
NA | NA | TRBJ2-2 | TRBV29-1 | CSVDGQNTGELFF | TGCAGCGTTGATGGACAAAACACCGGGGAGCTGTTTTTT
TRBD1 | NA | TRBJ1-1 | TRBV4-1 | CASSQDPEQGKAFF | TGCGCCAGCAGCCAAGATCCGGAACAGGGGAAAGCTTTCTTT
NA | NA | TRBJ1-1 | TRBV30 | CAWSVPGNAFF | TGTGCCTGGAGTGTACCAGGGAATGCTTTCTTT
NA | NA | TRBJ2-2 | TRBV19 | CASSMGSGYTGELFF | TGTGCCAGTAGTATGGGGAGTGGGTACACCGGGGAGCTGTTTTTT
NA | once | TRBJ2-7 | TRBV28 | CASNPQGGSYEQYF | TGTGCCAGCAACCCACAGGGAGGCTCCTACGAGCAGTACTTC
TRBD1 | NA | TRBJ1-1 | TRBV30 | CAWSGGQGLNTEAFF | TGTGCCTGGAGTGGCGGACAGGGATTGAACACTGAAGCTTTCTTT
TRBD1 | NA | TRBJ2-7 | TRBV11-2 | CASSVQGQSYEQYF | TGTGCCAGCAGCGTACAGGGACAGTCCTACGAGCAGTACTTC
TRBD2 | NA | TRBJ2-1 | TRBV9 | CASSVGVQRGFNEQFF | TGTGCCAGCAGCGTAGGAGTCCAGCGGGGGTTCAATGAGCAGTTCTTC
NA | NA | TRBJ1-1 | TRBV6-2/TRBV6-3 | CASGGTASEAFF | TGTGCCAGCGGGGGTACAGCTTCTGAAGCTTTCTTT
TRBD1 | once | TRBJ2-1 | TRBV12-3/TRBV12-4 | CASSFRTGRNEQFF | TGTGCCAGCAGTTTCAGGACAGGACGGAATGAGCAGTTCTTC
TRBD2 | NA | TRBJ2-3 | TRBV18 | CASSPSRAGGPSTDTQYF | TGTGCCAGCTCACCCAGCCGAGCGGGGGGACCTAGCACAGATACGCAGTATTTT
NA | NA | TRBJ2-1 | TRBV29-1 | CSGLRGFYNEQFF | TGCAGCGGCCTGAGGGGATTCTACAATGAGCAGTTCTTC
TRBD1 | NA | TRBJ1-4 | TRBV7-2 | CASSSQTGGDEKLFF | TGTGCCAGCAGCTCCCAGACAGGGGGCGACGAAAAACTGTTTTTT
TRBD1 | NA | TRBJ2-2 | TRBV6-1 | CASSVGQAGTGELFF | TGTGCCAGCAGTGTTGGACAGGCTGGAACCGGGGAGCTGTTTTTT
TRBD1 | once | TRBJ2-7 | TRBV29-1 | CSVEGTGVKEQYF | TGCAGCGTTGAGGGGACAGGGGTTAAGGAGCAGTACTTC
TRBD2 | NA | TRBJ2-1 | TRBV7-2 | CASSLGGTSSYNEQFF | TGTGCCAGCAGCTTAGGGGGGACTAGCTCCTACAATGAGCAGTTCTTC